A selection of T cell receptor beta chains follows, all from one sample in a study of spatial heterogeneity in lung cancer. Using its own MiXCR run on the 5' RACE reads, TCRdb lists one record per CDR3 protein. The sample has 20,000 to 25,000 distinct CDR3 sequences, roughly 10% seen once; the top ten hold approximately 8%. Here the sequenced sample was lung tumor tissue, taken at surgery. These receptors were taken from a male donor with early-stage non-small cell lung cancer. The CDR3 runs from the conserved cysteine through the conserved F or W. Fields, in order: J gene, clone size, D gene, V gene, CDR3 DNA, CDR3 protein. D genes are given only for firm matches. The size of a clone is reported for some rows only, either as once, few or many, or as a class for expanded clones.

TRBJ2-5	many	TRBD1	TRBV20-1	TGCAGTGCACACAGGGGGGAGTACCAAGAGACCCAGTACTTC	CSAHRGEYQETQYF
TRBJ1-3	few	NA	TRBV7-9	TGTGCCAGCAGCTTACTCCCCCTGAGCTCTGGAAACACCATATATTTT	CASSLLPLSSGNTIYF
TRBJ2-1	NA	NA	TRBV10-3	TGTGCCATCAGCCCTCCTAGCTCCTACAATGAGCAGTTCTTC	CAISPPSSYNEQFF
TRBJ2-1	few	TRBD1	TRBV7-3	TGTGCCAGCAGCATGCACAGGGGGGTCGTCAATGAGCAGTTCTTC	CASSMHRGVVNEQFF
TRBJ2-3	NA	TRBD2	TRBV7-8	TGTGCCAGCAGCTTACGTACGCGACTAGCGATTAGCACAGATACGCAGTATTTT	CASSLRTRLAISTDTQYF
TRBJ1-4	once	NA	TRBV6-1	TGTGCCAGTTTACAGCAGAATGAAAAACTGTTTTTT	CASLQQNEKLFF
TRBJ2-7	few	TRBD2	TRBV9	TGTGCCAGCAGCGTACTAGCGGGAGACGAGCAGTACTTC	CASSVLAGDEQYF
TRBJ1-5	few	TRBD1	TRBV10-3	TGTGCCATCATGGCTCGACAGGGCTCGGATCAGCCCCAGCATTTT	CAIMARQGSDQPQHF
TRBJ1-4	NA	NA	TRBV3-1	TGTGCCAGCAGCCGAGGGGTGAACAGGAAGGGAAATGAAAAACTGTTTTTT	CASSRGVNRKGNEKLFF
TRBJ2-7	many	TRBD2	TRBV20-1	TGCAGTGCCGTTAGCGGGAGGGCCTGGTCCGAGCAGTACTTC	CSAVSGRAWSEQYF
TRBJ2-7	NA	NA	TRBV9	TGTGCCAGCAGCGTATCGGAAGGGCCAGCTTACGAGCAGTACTTC	CASSVSEGPAYEQYF
TRBJ2-6	many	NA	TRBV6-5	TGTGCCAGCAGTTTCGAGGGCTCTGGGGCCAACGTCCTGACTTTC	CASSFEGSGANVLTF
TRBJ2-5	NA	TRBD2	TRBV7-7	TGTGCCAGCAGCCCCGAAGCGGGAGGAGAGACCCAGTACTTC	CASSPEAGGETQYF
TRBJ1-5	NA	NA	TRBV4-2	TGTGCCAGCAGCCAAGATCCCAATCAGCCCCAGCATTTT	CASSQDPNQPQHF
TRBJ2-2	few	TRBD2	TRBV5-6	TGTGCCAGCAGCTTAGGGGACTATTCTTATGGGGAGCTGTTTTTT	CASSLGDYSYGELFF
TRBJ1-5	many	NA	TRBV19	TGTGCCAGTTCTCGGCGGGGGGCTGAACAGCCCCAGCATTTT	CASSRRGAEQPQHF
TRBJ2-7	many	TRBD1	TRBV6-1	TGTGCCAGCAGTGACCACAGGGGAATAGGATCCTACGAGCAGTACTTC	CASSDHRGIGSYEQYF
TRBJ2-7	many	NA	TRBV3-1	TGTGCCAGCAGCCAAGGCGGGGACCGGCAGTACTTC	CASSQGGDRQYF
TRBJ1-6	few	NA	TRBV27	TGTGCCAGCGGTCCCGGTTATTCTTCACCCCTCCACTTT	CASGPGYSSPLHF
TRBJ2-2	many	NA	TRBV7-2	TGTGCCAGCAGCCCCCAGACTCCCGGGGAGCTGTTTTTT	CASSPQTPGELFF
TRBJ2-4	few	TRBD2	TRBV28	TGTGCCAGCAGTGCCCAAGAAGCGGGGGGAGGAATTCAGTACTTC	CASSAQEAGGGIQYF
TRBJ1-5	many	NA	TRBV6-2/TRBV6-3	TGTGCCAGCAGTCGCCGGACAGAGGGTCAGCCCCAGCATTTT	CASSRRTEGQPQHF